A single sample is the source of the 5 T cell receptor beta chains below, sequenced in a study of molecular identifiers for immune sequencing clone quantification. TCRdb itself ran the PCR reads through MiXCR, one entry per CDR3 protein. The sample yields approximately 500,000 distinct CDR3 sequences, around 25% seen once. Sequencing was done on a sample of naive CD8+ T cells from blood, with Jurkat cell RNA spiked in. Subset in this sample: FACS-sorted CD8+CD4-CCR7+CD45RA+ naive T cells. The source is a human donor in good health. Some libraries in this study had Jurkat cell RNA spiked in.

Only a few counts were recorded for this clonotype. CDR3 nucleotide sequence: TGTGCCAGCAGTTTATCCCAGGACGGGATGACCTACGAGCAGTACTTC. Amino acid sequence: CASSLSQDGMTYEQYF. The rearrangement joins TRBV27 to TRBJ2-7; perhaps TRBD2 as D (5 bases). V was pared by 0 bases and J by 2 bases, with 14 bases between. Germline V gives CDR1 MNHEY, CDR2 SMNVEV (reference sequence). The CDR3 sequence is 16 residues long.

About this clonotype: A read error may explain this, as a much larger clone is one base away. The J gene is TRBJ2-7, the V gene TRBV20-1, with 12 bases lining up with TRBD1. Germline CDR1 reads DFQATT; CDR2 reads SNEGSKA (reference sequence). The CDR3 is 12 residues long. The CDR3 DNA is TGTCTTCCGGGACAGGGGGCAATCGAGCAGCACTTC. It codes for CLPGQGAIEQHF.

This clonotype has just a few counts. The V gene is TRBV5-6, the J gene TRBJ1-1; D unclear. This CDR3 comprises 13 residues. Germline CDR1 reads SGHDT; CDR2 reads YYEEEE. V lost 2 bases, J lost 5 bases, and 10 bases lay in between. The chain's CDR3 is CASSFGEWTEAFF. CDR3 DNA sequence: TGTGCCAGCAGCTTCGGGGAATGGACTGAAGCTTTCTTT.

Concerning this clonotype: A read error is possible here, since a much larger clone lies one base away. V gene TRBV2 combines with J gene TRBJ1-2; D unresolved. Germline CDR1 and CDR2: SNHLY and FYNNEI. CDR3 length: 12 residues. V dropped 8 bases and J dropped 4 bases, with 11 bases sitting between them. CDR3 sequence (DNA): TGTGCCAGCGGTAGCCTTACCTATGGCTACACCTTC. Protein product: CASGSLTYGYTF.

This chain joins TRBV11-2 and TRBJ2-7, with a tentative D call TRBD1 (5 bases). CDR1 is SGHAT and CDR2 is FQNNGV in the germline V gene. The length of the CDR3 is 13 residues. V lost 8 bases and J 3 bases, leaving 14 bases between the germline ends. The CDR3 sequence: CASGWAQGYEQYF. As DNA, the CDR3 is TGTGCCAGCGGCTGGGCCCAGGGCTACGAGCAGTACTTC. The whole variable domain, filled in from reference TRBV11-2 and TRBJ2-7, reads EAGVAQSPRYKIIEKRQSVAFWCNPISGHATLYWYQQILGQGPKLLIQFQNNGVVDDSQLPKDRFSAERLKGVDSTLKIQPAKLEDSAVYLCASGWAQGYEQYFGPGTRLTVT.